Listed below are T cell receptor beta chains from one sample, sequenced in a study of cytomegalovirus exposure and HLA in healthy donors. Data came from immunoSEQ multiplex PCR; TCRdb stores just in-frame clones and leaves some out. In the table there are about 140,000 clones, roughly 80% of which are singletons. Material: PBMCs. Every receptor here comes from a man aged 40-49 years in good health and CMV-seropositive. Each CDR3 is given with its conserved first and last residue. Fields, in order: D gene, J gene, clone size, V gene, CDR3 DNA, CDR3 protein. D genes are given only for firm matches. Not every row has a clone size; where given, it reads once, few, many or a size class.

d_gene: NA; j_gene: TRBJ1-4; abundance: NA; v_gene: TRBV28; CDR3nt: TGTGCCAGCAGTTTATTTAGAGGGTCTGGTTTTAGTGAAAAACTGTTTTTT; CDR3aa: CASSLFRGSGFSEKLFF
d_gene: NA; j_gene: TRBJ1-3; abundance: NA; v_gene: TRBV7-8; CDR3nt: TGTGCCAGCAGCTTATCTCCCGGGTGGGGCGCCGCTGGAAACACCATATATTTT; CDR3aa: CASSLSPGWGAAGNTIYF
d_gene: TRBD2; j_gene: TRBJ2-1; abundance: NA; v_gene: TRBV19; CDR3nt: TGTGCCAGTAGTATTTTGGGCCGCCTAGCGGGAACCAATGAGCAGTTCTTC; CDR3aa: CASSILGRLAGTNEQFF
d_gene: TRBD1; j_gene: TRBJ1-5; abundance: NA; v_gene: TRBV4-2; CDR3nt: TGTGCCAGCAGCCAAGAGCAGGTGGGGACAGGATTGGCTCAGCCCCAGCATTTT; CDR3aa: CASSQEQVGTGLAQPQHF
d_gene: NA; j_gene: TRBJ2-4; abundance: NA; v_gene: TRBV11-3; CDR3nt: TGTGCCAGCAGCGTCAGACCCAGCGACGCCAAAAACATTCAGTACTTC; CDR3aa: CASSVRPSDAKNIQYF
d_gene: TRBD2; j_gene: TRBJ2-7; abundance: NA; v_gene: TRBV4-3; CDR3nt: TGCGCCAGCAGCCAGAGGGGACTAGTTGGCGACGAGCAGTACTTC; CDR3aa: CASSQRGLVGDEQYF
d_gene: TRBD1; j_gene: TRBJ2-7; abundance: NA; v_gene: TRBV7-9; CDR3nt: TGTGCCAGCAGCCGACAGGGGTTGGGGCAGTACTTC; CDR3aa: CASSRQGLGQYF
d_gene: TRBD1; j_gene: TRBJ2-7; abundance: NA; v_gene: TRBV6-6; CDR3nt: TGTGCCAGCAGTTACCCCTGGGACAGGGGATCCTACGAGCAGTACTTC; CDR3aa: CASSYPWDRGSYEQYF
d_gene: TRBD1; j_gene: TRBJ1-1; abundance: NA; v_gene: TRBV27; CDR3nt: TGTGCCAGCAGGGGGACAGGGCGTACTGAAGCTTTCTTT; CDR3aa: CASRGTGRTEAFF
d_gene: NA; j_gene: TRBJ1-3; abundance: NA; v_gene: TRBV4-1; CDR3nt: TGCACCAGCAGCCAGGGAATGACAGGCTCTGGAAACACCATATATTTT; CDR3aa: CTSSQGMTGSGNTIYF
d_gene: NA; j_gene: TRBJ2-7; abundance: NA; v_gene: TRBV7-2; CDR3nt: TGTGCCAGCAGCTTAAGATTGGGCAACCTCCTTGGCGAGCAGTACTTC; CDR3aa: CASSLRLGNLLGEQYF
d_gene: TRBD1; j_gene: TRBJ1-5; abundance: once; v_gene: TRBV28; CDR3nt: TGTGCCAGCAGTATGGGACAGGGGACTCAGCCCCAGCATTTT; CDR3aa: CASSMGQGTQPQHF
d_gene: NA; j_gene: TRBJ1-5; abundance: NA; v_gene: TRBV7-2; CDR3nt: TGTGCCAGCAGCGAGGACAGAAATCAGCCCCAGCATTTT; CDR3aa: CASSEDRNQPQHF
d_gene: TRBD1; j_gene: TRBJ2-5; abundance: once; v_gene: TRBV2; CDR3nt: TGTGCCAGCAGTGAAAAGACAGGGGGCACAGAGACCCAGTACTTC; CDR3aa: CASSEKTGGTETQYF
d_gene: TRBD2; j_gene: TRBJ2-3; abundance: NA; v_gene: TRBV4-2; CDR3nt: TGTGCCAGCAGCCAAGAACTCCGATTAGCGGGGGGACCAGCTACGCAGTATTTT; CDR3aa: CASSQELRLAGGPATQYF
d_gene: NA; j_gene: TRBJ1-4; abundance: NA; v_gene: TRBV6-6; CDR3nt: TGTGCCAGCCGTGCAGGTCCCGCAACTAATGAAAAACTGTTTTTT; CDR3aa: CASRAGPATNEKLFF
d_gene: TRBD1; j_gene: TRBJ1-4; abundance: NA; v_gene: TRBV10-2; CDR3nt: TGCGCCAGCAGCGCACAGGGGGCAACTAATGAAAAACTGTTTTTT; CDR3aa: CASSAQGATNEKLFF
d_gene: NA; j_gene: TRBJ2-2; abundance: NA; v_gene: TRBV4-3; CDR3nt: TGCGCCAGCAGCTCGGGGGTGGATATCGGGGAGCTGTTTTTT; CDR3aa: CASSSGVDIGELFF
d_gene: TRBD1; j_gene: TRBJ1-5; abundance: few; v_gene: TRBV9; CDR3nt: TGTGCCAGCAGCGAGGGACAGGGAAGCAATCAGCCCCAGCATTTT; CDR3aa: CASSEGQGSNQPQHF
d_gene: NA; j_gene: TRBJ2-7; abundance: NA; v_gene: TRBV29-1; CDR3nt: TGCAGCGTTGGTAGGGGCCCCCGCGAGCAGTACTTC; CDR3aa: CSVGRGPREQYF
d_gene: NA; j_gene: TRBJ2-3; abundance: NA; v_gene: TRBV9; CDR3nt: TGTGCCAGCAGCGCGGACAATTCAGATACGCAGTATTTT; CDR3aa: CASSADNSDTQYF
d_gene: NA; j_gene: TRBJ1-2; abundance: few; v_gene: TRBV30; CDR3nt: TGTGCCTGGAGTACTACTGACAGGCCCGGTCGGGGCTACACCTTC; CDR3aa: CAWSTTDRPGRGYTF
d_gene: TRBD2; j_gene: TRBJ2-4; abundance: NA; v_gene: TRBV2; CDR3nt: TGTGCCAGCACCCGAACCCTTTATAAGACTAGTGGGGGGGGCATTCAGTACTTC; CDR3aa: CASTRTLYKTSGGGIQYF
d_gene: TRBD2; j_gene: TRBJ2-5; abundance: NA; v_gene: TRBV28; CDR3nt: TGTGCCAGCAGTTTAAGCGGGGGAAAGACCCAGTACTTC; CDR3aa: CASSLSGGKTQYF
d_gene: TRBD1; j_gene: TRBJ1-5; abundance: NA; v_gene: TRBV7-2; CDR3nt: TGTGCCAGCAGCTTAGTGGGGACAGAGGCATCCCAGCCCCAGCATTTT; CDR3aa: CASSLVGTEASQPQHF
d_gene: TRBD1; j_gene: TRBJ2-7; abundance: NA; v_gene: TRBV4-3; CDR3nt: TGCGCCAGCAGCTCTGAGACAGGGTCACTTAGCGAGCAGTACTTC; CDR3aa: CASSSETGSLSEQYF
d_gene: NA; j_gene: TRBJ1-3; abundance: NA; v_gene: TRBV25-1; CDR3nt: TGTGCCAGCAGTACCCCAGGACTCCGTGGGACCATATATTTT; CDR3aa: CASSTPGLRGTIYF
d_gene: TRBD2; j_gene: TRBJ2-1; abundance: NA; v_gene: TRBV7-3; CDR3nt: TGTGCCAGCAGCCAGACTAGCGGGAGTAGCAATGAGCAGTTCTTC; CDR3aa: CASSQTSGSSNEQFF
d_gene: NA; j_gene: TRBJ1-6; abundance: NA; v_gene: TRBV6-5; CDR3nt: TGTGCCAGCAGTTACTCGGCAGGGGTTCTTATTTCACCCCTCCACTTT; CDR3aa: CASSYSAGVLISPLHF
d_gene: NA; j_gene: TRBJ2-3; abundance: NA; v_gene: TRBV2; CDR3nt: TGTGCCAGCAGTTTAGACAGAGCAGATACGCAGTATTTT; CDR3aa: CASSLDRADTQYF
d_gene: NA; j_gene: TRBJ2-7; abundance: NA; v_gene: TRBV4-1; CDR3nt: TGCGCCAGCAAAATGGGTCCAAAGGGACTCTACGAGCAGTACTTC; CDR3aa: CASKMGPKGLYEQYF
d_gene: TRBD2; j_gene: TRBJ2-7; abundance: few; v_gene: TRBV28; CDR3nt: TGTGCCAGCAGTCTACAACCGAGCGGGAGAGGGGGCGAGCAGTACTTC; CDR3aa: CASSLQPSGRGGEQYF
d_gene: NA; j_gene: TRBJ1-4; abundance: NA; v_gene: TRBV18; CDR3nt: TGTGCCAGCTCACCGTTGACTACCCACAGTGAAAAACTGTTTTTT; CDR3aa: CASSPLTTHSEKLFF
d_gene: TRBD1; j_gene: TRBJ2-1; abundance: once; v_gene: TRBV18; CDR3nt: TGTGCCAGCTCACCACCGTGGGACAGGGGGGATGAGCAGTTCTTC; CDR3aa: CASSPPWDRGDEQFF
d_gene: TRBD2; j_gene: TRBJ2-2; abundance: few; v_gene: TRBV10-3; CDR3nt: TGTGCCATCAGTGAGTCGGGAGGGAGGCTGTTTTTT; CDR3aa: CAISESGGRLFF
d_gene: TRBD2; j_gene: TRBJ2-1; abundance: NA; v_gene: TRBV7-6; CDR3nt: TGTGCCAGCAGCCCCGCGGGGGAGTCCTACAATGAGCAGTTCTTC; CDR3aa: CASSPAGESYNEQFF
d_gene: TRBD2; j_gene: TRBJ2-5; abundance: NA; v_gene: TRBV25-1; CDR3nt: TGTGCCAGCAGCATAGCGGGAGAGACCCAGTACTTC; CDR3aa: CASSIAGETQYF